This T cell receptor (beta chain) emerged from a study of blood T cell repertoires in COVID-19. Study overall: PBMCs, B-cell-depleted T cells, or T cells provided the cDNA or gDNA that made up the material.

Germline values: CDR1 SGDLS, CDR2 YYNGEE. Trimming cost V 4 bases and J 0 bases, with 14 bases left between them. CDR3 length: 16 residues. Clones were sequenced by immunoSEQ multiplex PCR, and TCRdb holds only the in-frame ones, with some missing. The table has around 250,000 clones, about 88% seen once. The sequence was collected from a man younger than 35 with active or convalescent COVID-19. The chain is built from TRBV9 and TRBJ1-3; D is perhaps TRBD1 (5 bases). Sequenced input: peripheral blood. The CDR3 region is CASSSKTAPSGNTIYF. As DNA, the CDR3 is TGTGCCAGCAGCTCCAAGACAGCCCCCTCTGGAAACACCATATATTTT.